The 9 T cell receptor beta chains given below trace back to one sample, sequenced in a study of blood T cell repertoires in COVID-19. Produced via immunoSEQ multiplex PCR; TCRdb's table is partial and in-frame only. The sample includes around 160,000 clones, approximately 85% of them seen just once. Input material: peripheral blood. Receptor source: a woman aged 60-75 years with COVID-19, enrolled during active disease.

The J gene is TRBJ1-5, the V gene TRBV4-1; tentatively, D is TRBD1 (5 bases). The V gene lost 1 base and the J gene lost 1 base, with 17 bases spanning the gap. The germline gives CDR1 MGHRA, CDR2 YSYEKL. CDR3 size: 18 residues. The CDR3 loop reads CASSQVPGYPVSNQPQHF. The CDR3 nucleotides are TGCGCCAGCAGCCAAGTTCCAGGGTACCCTGTGAGCAATCAGCCCCAGCATTTT.

V is TRBV5-6 and J is TRBJ1-1, with D tentatively TRBD1 (5 bases). The germline gives CDR1 SGHDT, CDR2 YYEEEE. The CDR3 spans 14 residues. V dropped 2 bases and J dropped 2 bases, with 10 bases sitting between them. CDR3 in DNA: TGTGCCAGCAGCTTCAGGGAACCTAACACTGAAGCTTTCTTT. Translation gives CASSFREPNTEAFF.

The rearrangement joins TRBV5-1 to TRBJ1-6; 8 bases agree with TRBD1. CDR1 and CDR2 (germline): SGHRS, YFSETQ. This CDR3 is 15 amino acids long. The J segment lost 10 bases and the V segment lost 3 bases, leaving 9 bases of the junction unmatched. CDR3 nucleotide sequence: TGCGCCAGCAGCTCCGATGGGACAGGTGGATCACCCCTCCACTTT. It codes for CASSSDGTGGSPLHF.

The chain recombines TRBV10-1 with TRBJ2-7, with 7 bases fitting TRBD1. The CDR3 runs to 12 residues. The ends lost 4 bases at V and 9 bases at J; junction bases unmatched: 6. Germline V gene sequence: CDR1 WNHNN, CDR2 SYGVQD (reference sequence). The DNA of the CDR3 is TGCGCCAGCAGTGGAGCCGGACAGGTGCAGTACTTC. Its protein is CASSGAGQVQYF.

CDR3 protein: CAISQQGVQDEQYF. DNA of the CDR3: TGTGCCATCAGTCAACAGGGGGTCCAGGACGAGCAGTACTTC. This chain connects TRBV10-3 to TRBJ2-7; 8 positions agree with TRBD1. Unmatched junction bases numbered 8, after V lost 5 bases and J lost 5 bases. The germline gives CDR1 ENHRY, CDR2 SYGVKD. The CDR3 is made up of 14 amino acids.

This clone was observed once. The rearrangement links TRBV7-9 to TRBJ1-2, with a weak D call TRBD1 (5 bases). CDR1 and CDR2 from the germline V gene are SEHNR and FQNEAQ (reference sequence). The ends were cut back, 5 bases at V and 4 bases at J, with 20 bases in the middle. CDR3 length: 16 residues. In DNA form, the CDR3 reads TGTGCCAGCAGCCCCCCCGGAGACAGCCACCTCTATGGCTACACCTTC. It encodes CASSPPGDSHLYGYTF.

In DNA, the CDR3 is TGCAGTGCCTCAGACAGTTTCGAGCAGTTCTTC. Translating gives CSASDSFEQFF. The J gene is TRBJ2-1, the V gene TRBV20-1; D might be TRBD1 (5 bases). Germline CDR1 DFQATT, CDR2 SNEGSKA (reference sequence). This CDR3 has 11 amino acids. With 6 bases removed from V and 10 bases from J, the gap between germline ends came to 13 bases.

The genes are TRBV7-3 and TRBJ1-1; D call uncertain. Germline-derived CDR1 and CDR2 are SGHTA and FQGTGA. The CDR3 runs to 13 residues. The ends were cut back, 2 bases at V and 8 bases at J, with 12 bases in the middle. Here the CDR3 reads CASSLGSIGEAFF. In nucleotides, the CDR3 is TGTGCCAGCAGCTTAGGGTCTATCGGGGAAGCTTTCTTT.

CDR3 DNA: TGTGCCAGCAGCCAAAATGCGGCCCTAGGGGTTGAGCAGTTCTTC. This sequence encodes CASSQNAALGVEQFF. This sequence joins TRBV3-1 (or the pseudogene TRBV3-2) and TRBJ2-1, with a possible D match to TRBD1 (5 bases). Per the germline V gene, CDR1 is LGHDT and CDR2 is YNNKEL (reference sequence). This CDR3 has 15 amino acids. V shed 2 bases and J shed 9 bases, with 17 bases lying between them.